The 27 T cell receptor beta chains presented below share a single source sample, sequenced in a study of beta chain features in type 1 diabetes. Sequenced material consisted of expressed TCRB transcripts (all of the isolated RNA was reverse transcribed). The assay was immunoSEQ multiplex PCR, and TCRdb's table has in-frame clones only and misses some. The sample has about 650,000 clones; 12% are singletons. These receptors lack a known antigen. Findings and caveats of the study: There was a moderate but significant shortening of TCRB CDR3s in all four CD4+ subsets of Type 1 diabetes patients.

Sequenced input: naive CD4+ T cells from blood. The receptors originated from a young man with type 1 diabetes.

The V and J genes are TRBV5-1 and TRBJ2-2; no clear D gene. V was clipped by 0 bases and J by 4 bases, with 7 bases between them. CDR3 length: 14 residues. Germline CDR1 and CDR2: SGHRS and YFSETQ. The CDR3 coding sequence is TGCGCCAGCAGCTTGGGCGGCTTCACCGGGGAGCTGTTTTTT. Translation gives CASSLGGFTGELFF. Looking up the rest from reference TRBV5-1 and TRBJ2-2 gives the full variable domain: KAGVTQTPRYLIKTRGQQVTLSCSPISGHRSVSWYQQTPGQGLQFLFEYFSETQRNKGNFPGRFSGRQFSNSRSEMNVSTLELGDSALYLCASSLGGFTGELFFGEGSRLTVL.

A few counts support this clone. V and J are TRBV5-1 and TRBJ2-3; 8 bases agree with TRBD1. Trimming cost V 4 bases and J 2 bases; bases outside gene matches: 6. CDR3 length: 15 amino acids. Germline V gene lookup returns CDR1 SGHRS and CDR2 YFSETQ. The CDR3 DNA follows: TGCGCCAGCAGCACCGGGACAGGCCACACAGATACGCAGTATTTT. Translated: CASSTGTGHTDTQYF. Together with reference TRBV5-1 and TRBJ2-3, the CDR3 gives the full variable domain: KAGVTQTPRYLIKTRGQQVTLSCSPISGHRSVSWYQQTPGQGLQFLFEYFSETQRNKGNFPGRFSGRQFSNSRSEMNVSTLELGDSALYLCASSTGTGHTDTQYFGPGTRLTVL.

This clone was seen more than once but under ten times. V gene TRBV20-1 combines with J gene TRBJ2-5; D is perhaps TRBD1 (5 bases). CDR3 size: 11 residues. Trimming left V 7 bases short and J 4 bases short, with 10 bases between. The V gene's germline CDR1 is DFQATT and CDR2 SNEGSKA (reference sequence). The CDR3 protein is CSVERGETQYF. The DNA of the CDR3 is TGCAGTGTAGAAAGGGGAGAGACCCAGTACTTC.

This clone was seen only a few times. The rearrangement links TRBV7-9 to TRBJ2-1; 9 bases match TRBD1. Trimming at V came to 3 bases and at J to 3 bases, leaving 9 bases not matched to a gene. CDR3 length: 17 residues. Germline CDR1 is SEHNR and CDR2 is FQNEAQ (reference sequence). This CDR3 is CASSLVGGTGIYNEQFF. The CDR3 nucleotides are TGTGCCAGCAGCTTGGTCGGTGGGACAGGGATCTACAATGAGCAGTTCTTC.

CDR3 sequence (DNA): TGTGCCAGCAGCGCAAGAGCCTACGAGCAGTACTTC. Encoded protein: CASSARAYEQYF. The V and J genes are TRBV11-2 and TRBJ2-7; unclear D gene. CDR1 and CDR2 (germline): SGHAT, FQNNGV. V lost 5 bases, J lost 2 bases, and 7 bases lay in between. There are 12 residues in the CDR3. Drawing the rest from reference TRBV11-2 and TRBJ2-7, the complete variable domain is EAGVAQSPRYKIIEKRQSVAFWCNPISGHATLYWYQQILGQGPKLLIQFQNNGVVDDSQLPKDRFSAERLKGVDSTLKIQPAKLEDSAVYLCASSARAYEQYFGPGTRLTVT.

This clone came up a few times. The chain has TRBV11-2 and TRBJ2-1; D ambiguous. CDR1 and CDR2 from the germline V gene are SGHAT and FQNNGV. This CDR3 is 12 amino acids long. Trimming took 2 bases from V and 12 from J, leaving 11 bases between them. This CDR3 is CASSLQDGAQFF. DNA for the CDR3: TGTGCCAGCAGCTTACAGGACGGAGCGCAGTTCTTC.

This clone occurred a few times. CDR3 region: CSVGGGVVEKLFF. The CDR3 nucleotides are TGCAGCGTTGGTGGGGGCGTTGTTGAAAAACTGTTTTTT. The chain combines TRBV29-1 with TRBJ1-4; possible D gene TRBD1, 6 bases. Per germline, CDR1 SQVTM and CDR2 ANQGSEA. Trimming took off 4 bases at V and 7 bases at J, with 13 bases between the two ends. The CDR3 runs 13 residues. Full variable domain (rest looked up from reference TRBV29-1 and TRBJ1-4): SAVISQKPSRDICQRGTSLTIQCQVDSQVTMMFWYRQQPGQSLTLIATANQGSEATYESGFVIDKFPISRPNLTFSTLTVSNMSPEDSSIYLCSVGGGVVEKLFFGSGTQLSVL.

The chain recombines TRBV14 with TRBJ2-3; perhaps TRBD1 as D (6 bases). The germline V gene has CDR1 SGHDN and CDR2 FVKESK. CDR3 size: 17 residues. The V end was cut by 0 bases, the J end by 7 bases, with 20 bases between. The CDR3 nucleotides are TGTGCCAGCAGCCAAGATAGTGGACAGAGCGCTTTAAATACGCAGTATTTT. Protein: CASSQDSGQSALNTQYF.

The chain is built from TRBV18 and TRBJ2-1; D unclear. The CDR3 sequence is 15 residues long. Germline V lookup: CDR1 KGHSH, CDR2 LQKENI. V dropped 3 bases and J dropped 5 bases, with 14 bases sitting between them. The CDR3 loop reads CASSPPEDVNNEQFF. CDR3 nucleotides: TGTGCCAGCTCACCCCCAGAGGATGTGAACAATGAGCAGTTCTTC.

The CDR3 region is CAITGTGETYGYTF. CDR3 in DNA: TGTGCCATCACTGGGACAGGGGAGACCTATGGCTACACCTTC. V is TRBV10-3 and J is TRBJ1-2; 10 bases map to TRBD1. The ends lost 7 bases at V and 4 bases at J; junction bases unmatched: 6. The germline V gene has CDR1 ENHRY and CDR2 SYGVKD. The CDR3 covers 14 residues.

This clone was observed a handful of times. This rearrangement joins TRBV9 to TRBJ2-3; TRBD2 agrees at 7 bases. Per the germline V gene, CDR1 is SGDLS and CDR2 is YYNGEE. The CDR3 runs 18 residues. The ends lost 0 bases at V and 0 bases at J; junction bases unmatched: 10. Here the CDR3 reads CASSVAGGLAVSTDTQYF. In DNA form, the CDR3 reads TGTGCCAGCAGCGTAGCAGGCGGGCTAGCGGTAAGCACAGATACGCAGTATTTT. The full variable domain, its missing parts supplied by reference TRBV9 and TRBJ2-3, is DSGVTQTPKHLITATGQRVTLRCSPRSGDLSVYWYQQSLDQGLQFLIQYYNGEERAKGNILERFSAQQFPDLHSELNLSSLELGDSALYFCASSVAGGLAVSTDTQYFGPGTRLTVL.

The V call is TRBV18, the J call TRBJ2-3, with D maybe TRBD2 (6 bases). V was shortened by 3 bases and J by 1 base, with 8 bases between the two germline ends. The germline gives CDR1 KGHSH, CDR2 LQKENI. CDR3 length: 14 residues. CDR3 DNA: TGTGCCAGCTCACCTCAGCGGGGCACAGATACGCAGTATTTT. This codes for CASSPQRGTDTQYF.

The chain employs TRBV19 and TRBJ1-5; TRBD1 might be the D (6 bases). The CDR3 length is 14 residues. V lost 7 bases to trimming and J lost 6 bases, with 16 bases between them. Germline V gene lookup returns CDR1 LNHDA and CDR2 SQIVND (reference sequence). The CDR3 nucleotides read TGTGCCAGTACCCTAGGGGGGGCCGGTCAGCCCCAGCATTTT. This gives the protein CASTLGGAGQPQHF.

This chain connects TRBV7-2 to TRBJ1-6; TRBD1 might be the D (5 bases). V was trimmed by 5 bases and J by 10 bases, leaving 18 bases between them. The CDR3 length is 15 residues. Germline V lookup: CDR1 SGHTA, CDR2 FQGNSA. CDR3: CASSVSFGGWSPLHF. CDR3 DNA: TGTGCCAGCAGCGTCAGCTTCGGGGGGTGGTCACCCCTCCACTTT.

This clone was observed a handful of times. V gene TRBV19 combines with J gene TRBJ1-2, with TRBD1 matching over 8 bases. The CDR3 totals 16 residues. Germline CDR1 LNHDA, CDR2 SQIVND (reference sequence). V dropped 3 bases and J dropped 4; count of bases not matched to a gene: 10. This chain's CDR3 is CASSIRAGGDSYGYTF. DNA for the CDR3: TGTGCCAGTAGTATCCGGGCAGGGGGCGATTCCTATGGCTACACCTTC.

This chain's CDR3 is CASSFTEGETQYF. DNA for the CDR3: TGTGCCAGTAGTTTTACGGAGGGGGAGACCCAGTACTTC. The rearrangement uses TRBV19 and TRBJ2-5; possibly TRBD2 for D (6 bases). Looked up from germline, CDR1 is LNHDA and CDR2 is SQIVND (reference sequence). The CDR3 extends over 13 amino acids. The V and J ends lost 5 bases and 5 bases respectively, with 12 bases between them.

The CDR3 reads CASSLGTVIYGYTF. CDR3 DNA: TGTGCCAGCAGCCTTGGGACAGTAATCTATGGCTACACCTTC. The chain has TRBV7-2 and TRBJ1-2, with 7 bases aligning to TRBD1. From germline, CDR1 is SGHTA and CDR2 FQGNSA. This CDR3 comprises 14 residues. V dropped 5 bases and J dropped 4; count of bases not matched to a gene: 7.

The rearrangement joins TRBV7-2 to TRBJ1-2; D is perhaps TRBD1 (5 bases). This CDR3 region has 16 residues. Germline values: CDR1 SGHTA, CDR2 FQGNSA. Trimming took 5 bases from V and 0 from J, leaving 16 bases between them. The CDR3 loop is CASSRAWGRSNYGYTF. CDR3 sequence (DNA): TGTGCCAGCAGCCGCGCGTGGGGCCGTTCTAACTATGGCTACACCTTC.

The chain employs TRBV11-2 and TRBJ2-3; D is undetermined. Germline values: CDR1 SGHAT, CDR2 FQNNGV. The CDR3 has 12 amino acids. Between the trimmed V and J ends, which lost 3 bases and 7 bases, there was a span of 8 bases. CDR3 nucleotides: TGTGCCAGCAGCTTGTCCGAATATACGCAGTATTTT. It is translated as CASSLSEYTQYF.

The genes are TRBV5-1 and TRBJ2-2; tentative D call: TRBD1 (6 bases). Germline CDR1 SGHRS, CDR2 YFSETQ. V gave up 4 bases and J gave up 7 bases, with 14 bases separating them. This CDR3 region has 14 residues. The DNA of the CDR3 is TGCGCCAGCAGCCCACAGGGTCTGGGCGGGGAGCTGTTTTTT. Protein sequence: CASSPQGLGGELFF.

CDR3 protein: CASSLGSSGGNEQFF. The CDR3 coding sequence is TGTGCCAGCAGCTTGGGGTCTAGCGGGGGCAATGAGCAGTTCTTC. The rearrangement links TRBV5-4 to TRBJ2-1; 10 positions match TRBD2. Germline V gives CDR1 SGHNT, CDR2 YYREEE (reference sequence). CDR3 size: 15 residues. V lost 0 bases and J lost 6; bases outside the gene matches: 3.

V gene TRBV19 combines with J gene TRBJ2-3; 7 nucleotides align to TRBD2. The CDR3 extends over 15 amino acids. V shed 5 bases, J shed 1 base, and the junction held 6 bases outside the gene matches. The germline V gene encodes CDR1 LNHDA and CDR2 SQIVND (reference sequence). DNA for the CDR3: TGTGCCAGTAGTTCCGTAGCGGGCCGCACAGATACGCAGTATTTT. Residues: CASSSVAGRTDTQYF. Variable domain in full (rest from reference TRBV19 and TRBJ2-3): DGGITQSPKYLFRKEGQNVTLSCEQNLNHDAMYWYRQDPGQGLRLIYYSQIVNDFQKGDIAEGYSVSREKKESFPLTVTSAQKNPTAFYLCASSSVAGRTDTQYFGPGTRLTVL.

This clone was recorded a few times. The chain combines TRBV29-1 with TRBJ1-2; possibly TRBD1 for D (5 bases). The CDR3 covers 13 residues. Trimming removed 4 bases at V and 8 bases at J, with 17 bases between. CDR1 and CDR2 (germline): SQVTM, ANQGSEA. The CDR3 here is CSVGGGGTGGYTF. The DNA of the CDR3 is TGCAGCGTTGGTGGGGGTGGTACTGGCGGCTACACCTTC.

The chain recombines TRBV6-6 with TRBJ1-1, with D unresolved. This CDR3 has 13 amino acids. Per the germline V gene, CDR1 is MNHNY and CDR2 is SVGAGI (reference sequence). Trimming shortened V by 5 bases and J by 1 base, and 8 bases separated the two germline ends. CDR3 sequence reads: CASSIPSNTEAFF. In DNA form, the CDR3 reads TGTGCCAGCAGTATTCCTTCGAACACTGAAGCTTTCTTT.

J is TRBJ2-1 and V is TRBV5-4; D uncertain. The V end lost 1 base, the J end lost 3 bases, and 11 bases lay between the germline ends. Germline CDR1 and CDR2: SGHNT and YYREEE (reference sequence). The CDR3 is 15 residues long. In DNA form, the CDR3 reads TGTGCCAGCAGCTTGAACACAGAAAGCTACAATGAGCAGTTCTTC. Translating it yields CASSLNTESYNEQFF.

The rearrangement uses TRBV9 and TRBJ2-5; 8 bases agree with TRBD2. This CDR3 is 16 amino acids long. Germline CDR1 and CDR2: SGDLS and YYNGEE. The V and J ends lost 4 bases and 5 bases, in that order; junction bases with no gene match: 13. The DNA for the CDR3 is TGTGCCAGCAGCCCGGGCGTAGCGGGGATGCGGGAGACCCAGTACTTC. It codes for CASSPGVAGMRETQYF.

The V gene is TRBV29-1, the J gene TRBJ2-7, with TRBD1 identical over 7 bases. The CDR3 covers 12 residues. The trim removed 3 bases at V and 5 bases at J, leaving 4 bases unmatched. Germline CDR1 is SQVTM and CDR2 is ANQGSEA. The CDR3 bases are TGCAGCGTTGACCCGACAGGGAACGAGCAGTACTTC. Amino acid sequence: CSVDPTGNEQYF.